A selection of T cell receptor beta chains follows, all from one sample in a study of a mutant IDH1 vaccine in newly diagnosed glioma. Sequencing used immunoSEQ multiplex PCR; TCRdb keeps in-frame clones, though not all of them. The sample yields about 36,000 clones, 75% to 85% seen once. Antigens of these TCRs are unknown. The starting material was peripheral blood mononuclear cells (PBMCs), obtained from a glioma patient whose treatment included an IDH1 peptide vaccine. The receptors were gathered from a woman aged 30 to 39 with glioma. Some clones in this sample may be carry-over from other donors' samples. CDR3s include the opening cysteine and the closing phenylalanine or tryptophan. Each record gives: CDR3 DNA, CDR3 protein, J gene, V gene, clone size, D gene. A D gene is named only where the DNA matches it firmly. Size is stated for part of the rows, as once, few or many counts, or as a class when the clone is expanded.

CDR3 DNA: TGTGCCACCAGCAGAGATTCGCAGCCATCCTACGAGCAGTACTTC; CDR3 protein: CATSRDSQPSYEQYF; J gene: TRBJ2-7; V gene: TRBV15; clone size: NA; D gene: NA
CDR3 DNA: TGTGCCAGCAGTCAGAACTCCTTCGGGACGGGGAGCAGCACTGAAGCTTTCTTT; CDR3 protein: CASSQNSFGTGSSTEAFF; J gene: TRBJ1-1; V gene: TRBV2; clone size: NA; D gene: NA
CDR3 DNA: TGTGCCAGTAAGGGAGGGGACACCTACAATGAGCAGTTCTTC; CDR3 protein: CASKGGDTYNEQFF; J gene: TRBJ2-1; V gene: TRBV6-6; clone size: NA; D gene: NA
CDR3 DNA: TGTGCCATCAGCCTTCTCGAGGGAACAGGGAATGGCTACACCTTC; CDR3 protein: CAISLLEGTGNGYTF; J gene: TRBJ1-2; V gene: TRBV10-3; clone size: NA; D gene: NA
CDR3 DNA: TGCGCCAGCAGCTTGGGATCGGGGAATGAGCAGTTCTTC; CDR3 protein: CASSLGSGNEQFF; J gene: TRBJ2-1; V gene: TRBV5-1; clone size: NA; D gene: NA
CDR3 DNA: TGCGCCAGCAGTGAGGGACAGTCTAGCACAGATACGCAGTATTTT; CDR3 protein: CASSEGQSSTDTQYF; J gene: TRBJ2-3; V gene: TRBV10-1; clone size: NA; D gene: NA
CDR3 DNA: TGTGCCAGCAGTGAATCCCGCCGGGGGGGCGGCACAGATACGCAGTATTTT; CDR3 protein: CASSESRRGGGTDTQYF; J gene: TRBJ2-3; V gene: TRBV6-1; clone size: NA; D gene: TRBD2
CDR3 DNA: TGCGCCAGCAGCCTCCGACAGGGCGGTGGCTACACCTTC; CDR3 protein: CASSLRQGGGYTF; J gene: TRBJ1-2; V gene: TRBV5-1; clone size: NA; D gene: TRBD1
CDR3 DNA: TGTGCCAGCAGCTCGCTAGCGGGAGGGCCGATCACCGGGGAGCTGTTTTTT; CDR3 protein: CASSSLAGGPITGELFF; J gene: TRBJ2-2; V gene: TRBV21-1; clone size: NA; D gene: NA
CDR3 DNA: TGCGCCAGCAGCCCAGGGACAGGGTGGGGCACCGGGGAGCTGTTTTTT; CDR3 protein: CASSPGTGWGTGELFF; J gene: TRBJ2-2; V gene: TRBV5-1; clone size: NA; D gene: TRBD1
CDR3 DNA: TGTGCCAGCAGTTTATCGCCCGTGAGGGCTGGAGAGAATGAGCAGTTCTTC; CDR3 protein: CASSLSPVRAGENEQFF; J gene: TRBJ2-1; V gene: TRBV27; clone size: NA; D gene: NA
CDR3 DNA: TGTGCCAGCAGCTCAGGGGGCGGGTCCAACAATGAGCAGTTCTTC; CDR3 protein: CASSSGGGSNNEQFF; J gene: TRBJ2-1; V gene: TRBV7-6; clone size: NA; D gene: TRBD1
CDR3 DNA: TGTGCCAGCAGCTTACGGCAGTGGGGTCAGAACACTGAAGCTTTCTTT; CDR3 protein: CASSLRQWGQNTEAFF; J gene: TRBJ1-1; V gene: TRBV11-3; clone size: once; D gene: NA
CDR3 DNA: TGTGCCAGCAGTGCCGAACAGGGTCGGGGGGAGCTGTTTTTT; CDR3 protein: CASSAEQGRGELFF; J gene: TRBJ2-2; V gene: TRBV6-1; clone size: few; D gene: NA
CDR3 DNA: TGTGCCTGTCGACGGAGGGAGAACTATGGCTACACCTTC; CDR3 protein: CACRRRENYGYTF; J gene: TRBJ1-2; V gene: TRBV30; clone size: NA; D gene: NA
CDR3 DNA: TGTGCCAGCAGCTTAGAGTCGAAGAGTACCGGGGAGCTGTTTTTT; CDR3 protein: CASSLESKSTGELFF; J gene: TRBJ2-2; V gene: TRBV11-2; clone size: NA; D gene: NA
CDR3 DNA: TGTGCCAGCAGTACTAGCGGGAGCTACGAGCAGTACTTC; CDR3 protein: CASSTSGSYEQYF; J gene: TRBJ2-7; V gene: TRBV6-5; clone size: NA; D gene: TRBD2
CDR3 DNA: TGTGCCAGCAGCCAAGGGGGGAGGGGGCACACCGGGGAGCTGTTTTTT; CDR3 protein: CASSQGGRGHTGELFF; J gene: TRBJ2-2; V gene: TRBV4-2; clone size: NA; D gene: NA
CDR3 DNA: TGTGCCAGCAGTCAGAACACTGAAGCTTTCTTT; CDR3 protein: CASSQNTEAFF; J gene: TRBJ1-1; V gene: TRBV28; clone size: NA; D gene: NA
CDR3 DNA: TGTGCCAGCAGTTACTCGGGCAGAAACTATGGCTACACCTTC; CDR3 protein: CASSYSGRNYGYTF; J gene: TRBJ1-2; V gene: TRBV6-6; clone size: NA; D gene: NA
CDR3 DNA: TGTGCCACCCTAAGGCACGAGGCCTACGAGCAGTACTTC; CDR3 protein: CATLRHEAYEQYF; J gene: TRBJ2-7; V gene: TRBV2; clone size: NA; D gene: NA
CDR3 DNA: TGTGCCAGCACGGTCACCGGGGAGCTGTTTTTT; CDR3 protein: CASTVTGELFF; J gene: TRBJ2-2; V gene: TRBV2; clone size: NA; D gene: NA
CDR3 DNA: TGTGCCAGTAGTATCTCCAGTACCTTTTACAATGAGCAGTTCTTC; CDR3 protein: CASSISSTFYNEQFF; J gene: TRBJ2-1; V gene: TRBV19; clone size: NA; D gene: NA
CDR3 DNA: TGTGCCTGGAACGAAAGGGGGGGAGCTAACTATGGCTACACCTTC; CDR3 protein: CAWNERGGANYGYTF; J gene: TRBJ1-2; V gene: TRBV30; clone size: NA; D gene: NA
CDR3 DNA: TGCGCCAGCAGCCTGGGGGGCGGGACAGGGGACACTGAAGCTTTCTTT; CDR3 protein: CASSLGGGTGDTEAFF; J gene: TRBJ1-1; V gene: TRBV5-1; clone size: NA; D gene: TRBD1
CDR3 DNA: TGTGCCAGCAGCCAGGACCACACGGATACGCAGTATTTT; CDR3 protein: CASSQDHTDTQYF; J gene: TRBJ2-3; V gene: TRBV7-3; clone size: NA; D gene: NA
CDR3 DNA: TGTGCCAGCCAGGGGAACACTGAAGCTTTCTTT; CDR3 protein: CASQGNTEAFF; J gene: TRBJ1-1; V gene: TRBV2; clone size: NA; D gene: NA
CDR3 DNA: TGCAGCGTCAGGGTTTGGTACGAGCAGTACTTC; CDR3 protein: CSVRVWYEQYF; J gene: TRBJ2-7; V gene: TRBV29-1; clone size: NA; D gene: NA
CDR3 DNA: TGTGCCATCAGTGAGCCAGCGGGAGAAGAGACCCAGTACTTC; CDR3 protein: CAISEPAGEETQYF; J gene: TRBJ2-5; V gene: TRBV10-3; clone size: NA; D gene: TRBD2
CDR3 DNA: TGTGCCAGCAGTGAATGGACAGGGGAGGGGAATGAGCAGTTCTTC; CDR3 protein: CASSEWTGEGNEQFF; J gene: TRBJ2-1; V gene: TRBV6-1; clone size: NA; D gene: TRBD1
CDR3 DNA: TGTGCCAGCAGCACTCAGGGGGCTGGCTACGAGCAGTACTTC; CDR3 protein: CASSTQGAGYEQYF; J gene: TRBJ2-7; V gene: TRBV5-6; clone size: NA; D gene: TRBD1
CDR3 DNA: TGCGCCAGCATAAACTGGGGGGACAGGGCATTGAACACTGAAGCTTTCTTT; CDR3 protein: CASINWGDRALNTEAFF; J gene: TRBJ1-1; V gene: TRBV10-2; clone size: NA; D gene: TRBD1
CDR3 DNA: TGTGCCATCAGTGACCCCAAACCGACAGGGCACGAGCAGTACTTC; CDR3 protein: CAISDPKPTGHEQYF; J gene: TRBJ2-7; V gene: TRBV10-3; clone size: NA; D gene: TRBD1
CDR3 DNA: TGTGCCTGGACCCCCTTGGCTAACACTGAAGCTTTCTTT; CDR3 protein: CAWTPLANTEAFF; J gene: TRBJ1-1; V gene: TRBV30; clone size: NA; D gene: NA
CDR3 DNA: TGCGCCAGCAGCCTCGAGCGAGGGAGTTGGGATGAGCAGTTCTTC; CDR3 protein: CASSLERGSWDEQFF; J gene: TRBJ2-1; V gene: TRBV4-1; clone size: NA; D gene: NA
CDR3 DNA: TGTGCCAGCAGCGGACTGGGACTCCGTGGCTACACCTTC; CDR3 protein: CASSGLGLRGYTF; J gene: TRBJ1-2; V gene: TRBV9; clone size: NA; D gene: NA
CDR3 DNA: TGTGCCAGCAGCCAGACCGGGACAATGGGAGAGACCCAGTACTTC; CDR3 protein: CASSQTGTMGETQYF; J gene: TRBJ2-5; V gene: TRBV13; clone size: NA; D gene: NA
CDR3 DNA: TGTGCCAGCAGTTACCCGGACAGCTTCTATGGCTACACCTTC; CDR3 protein: CASSYPDSFYGYTF; J gene: TRBJ1-2; V gene: TRBV6-6; clone size: NA; D gene: NA
CDR3 DNA: TGTGCCACCAGCAGAGAACAGGGGGACTCCTACGAGCAGTACTTC; CDR3 protein: CATSREQGDSYEQYF; J gene: TRBJ2-7; V gene: TRBV15; clone size: NA; D gene: TRBD1
CDR3 DNA: TGTGCCAGCAGTGCGTTCCCCGAGACAGGGCAATATGGCTACACCTTC; CDR3 protein: CASSAFPETGQYGYTF; J gene: TRBJ1-2; V gene: TRBV6-1; clone size: NA; D gene: TRBD1
CDR3 DNA: TGCGCCACCGCCGGGGGGGCGGGAGGGTACAATGAGCAGTTCTTC; CDR3 protein: CATAGGAGGYNEQFF; J gene: TRBJ2-1; V gene: TRBV5-1; clone size: NA; D gene: TRBD2
CDR3 DNA: TGTGCCAGCAGCCAGGTTCAGAGGAACACTGAAGCTTTCTTT; CDR3 protein: CASSQVQRNTEAFF; J gene: TRBJ1-1; V gene: TRBV5-6; clone size: few; D gene: NA